A selection of T cell receptor beta chains follows, all from one sample in a study of blood T cell repertoires in COVID-19. Some clones are missing from TCRdb's copy, which holds only in-frame ones; the method was immunoSEQ multiplex PCR. The sample has around 110,000 clones; around 83% are singletons. Input material: PBMCs or T cells enriched from blood (not recorded which). Every receptor here comes from a woman under 40 who had recovered from COVID-19. Both conserved end residues are part of each CDR3. The D gene is left open where the match is weak. Expanded clones get a size class; other rows say once, few or many, or leave the size out.

j_gene: TRBJ2-5; d_gene: .; v_gene: TRBV7-9; abundance: .; CDR3nt: TGTGCCAGCAGCTTAGCGCCCTCCGAGCGAGAGACCCAGTACTTC; CDR3aa: CASSLAPSERETQYF
j_gene: TRBJ2-7; d_gene: .; v_gene: TRBV7-9; abundance: .; CDR3nt: TGTGCCAGCAGCTTAGCGCAGCCGGGAGCCTACGAGCAGTACTTC; CDR3aa: CASSLAQPGAYEQYF
j_gene: TRBJ1-2; d_gene: .; v_gene: TRBV7-9; abundance: .; CDR3nt: TGTGCCAGCAGCCCTAACCTCGTTCGACAGCTTCTCTATGGCTACACCTTC; CDR3aa: CASSPNLVRQLLYGYTF
j_gene: TRBJ1-4; d_gene: TRBD1; v_gene: TRBV18; abundance: once; CDR3nt: TGTGCCAGCTCACCCAACAGGGGCCATGAAAAACTGTTTTTT; CDR3aa: CASSPNRGHEKLFF
j_gene: TRBJ2-3; d_gene: TRBD1; v_gene: TRBV11-3; abundance: .; CDR3nt: TGTGCCAGCAGCTTGCGGCAGGGGGCCACAGATACGCAGTATTTT; CDR3aa: CASSLRQGATDTQYF
j_gene: TRBJ2-1; d_gene: TRBD1; v_gene: TRBV5-1; abundance: .; CDR3nt: TGCGCCAGCAGCTCGGGACAGGCTCGAGCCTCCTACAATGAGCAGTTCTTC; CDR3aa: CASSSGQARASYNEQFF
j_gene: TRBJ1-5; d_gene: .; v_gene: TRBV28; abundance: few; CDR3nt: TGTGCCAGCGGGGAGGTAGTGAGCAATCAGCCCCAGCATTTT; CDR3aa: CASGEVVSNQPQHF
j_gene: TRBJ1-3; d_gene: TRBD1; v_gene: TRBV6-5; abundance: .; CDR3nt: TGTGCCAGCGGCCGGGACAGGGGAGGAAACACCATATATTTT; CDR3aa: CASGRDRGGNTIYF
j_gene: TRBJ1-1; d_gene: .; v_gene: TRBV19; abundance: .; CDR3nt: TGTGCCAGTATATCTCCCAGGGCAGCTTTCTTT; CDR3aa: CASISPRAAFF
j_gene: TRBJ1-4; d_gene: TRBD1; v_gene: TRBV5-5; abundance: .; CDR3nt: TGTGCCAGCAGCCATCAGGGGGCACGGTATGAAAAACTGTTTTTT; CDR3aa: CASSHQGARYEKLFF
j_gene: TRBJ2-7; d_gene: TRBD2; v_gene: TRBV7-8; abundance: few; CDR3nt: TGTGCCAGCAGCTTAGGTCTAGCGGTCTACGAGCAGTACTTC; CDR3aa: CASSLGLAVYEQYF
j_gene: TRBJ2-7; d_gene: .; v_gene: TRBV2; abundance: few; CDR3nt: TGTGCCAGCAGTGAAGGGACAGCCTACGAGCAGTACTTC; CDR3aa: CASSEGTAYEQYF
j_gene: TRBJ2-1; d_gene: TRBD2; v_gene: TRBV6-2/TRBV6-3; abundance: .; CDR3nt: TGTGCCAGCAGCAAAGGGGGTCGCGGGAGGGACTACAATGAGCAGTTCTTC; CDR3aa: CASSKGGRGRDYNEQFF
j_gene: TRBJ2-3; d_gene: TRBD2; v_gene: TRBV7-9; abundance: once; CDR3nt: TGTGCCAGCAGCTTGGGGGGAGGGATTACAGATACGCAGTATTTT; CDR3aa: CASSLGGGITDTQYF
j_gene: TRBJ2-1; d_gene: TRBD2; v_gene: TRBV28; abundance: .; CDR3nt: TGTGCCAGCAGTTTGCCCAGGACTAGACCTCTCGAGCAGTTCTTC; CDR3aa: CASSLPRTRPLEQFF
j_gene: TRBJ2-3; d_gene: TRBD2; v_gene: TRBV13; abundance: .; CDR3nt: TGTGCCAGCAGCCTCCGGACTAGCGAAGTTTCAGATACGCAGTATTTT; CDR3aa: CASSLRTSEVSDTQYF
j_gene: TRBJ2-3; d_gene: .; v_gene: TRBV10-2; abundance: .; CDR3nt: TGCGCCAGCAGTGAGTCGTTCAGCACGAGGGCAGATACGCAGTATTTT; CDR3aa: CASSESFSTRADTQYF
j_gene: TRBJ1-1; d_gene: TRBD1; v_gene: TRBV5-8; abundance: once; CDR3nt: TGTGCCAGCAGCTTGGGGACAGGAGATAACACTGAAGCTTTCTTT; CDR3aa: CASSLGTGDNTEAFF
j_gene: TRBJ1-6; d_gene: TRBD1; v_gene: TRBV18; abundance: .; CDR3nt: TGTGCCAGCTCACCCCCGGGACAGGGTAATTCACCCCTCCACTTT; CDR3aa: CASSPPGQGNSPLHF
j_gene: TRBJ2-3; d_gene: TRBD2; v_gene: TRBV12-5; abundance: few; CDR3nt: TGTGCTAGTGGGACTAGCGGCACAGATACGCAGTATTTT; CDR3aa: CASGTSGTDTQYF
j_gene: TRBJ1-6; d_gene: .; v_gene: TRBV28; abundance: .; CDR3nt: TGTGCCAGCACCACCTTGCTGGCAGCCTATAATTCACCCCTCCACTTT; CDR3aa: CASTTLLAAYNSPLHF
j_gene: TRBJ2-1; d_gene: TRBD2; v_gene: TRBV4-1; abundance: .; CDR3nt: TGCGCCAGCAGCCGTGGGACTAGCGGGAGCAATGAGCAGTTCTTC; CDR3aa: CASSRGTSGSNEQFF
j_gene: TRBJ2-2; d_gene: .; v_gene: TRBV30; abundance: .; CDR3nt: TGTGCCTGGGACTATGCTGGCGGGGAGCTGTTTTTT; CDR3aa: CAWDYAGGELFF
j_gene: TRBJ2-4; d_gene: .; v_gene: TRBV21-1; abundance: .; CDR3nt: TGTGCCAGCAGCCCCAGGCTGGTCTCTCAACCCCAAGCCAAAAACATTCAGTACTTC; CDR3aa: CASSPRLVSQPQAKNIQYF
j_gene: TRBJ2-3; d_gene: TRBD2; v_gene: TRBV3-1/TRBV3-2; abundance: .; CDR3nt: TGTGCCAGCAGCCAAAGCGGGGAGACGCAGTATTTT; CDR3aa: CASSQSGETQYF
j_gene: TRBJ2-1; d_gene: .; v_gene: TRBV7-3; abundance: few; CDR3nt: TGTGCCAGCAGCTTAAACATGTACAATGAGCAGTTCTTC; CDR3aa: CASSLNMYNEQFF
j_gene: TRBJ1-1; d_gene: TRBD1; v_gene: TRBV7-8; abundance: .; CDR3nt: TGTGCCAGCAGCTCCGAGACAGGGCACACTGAAGCTTTCTTT; CDR3aa: CASSSETGHTEAFF
j_gene: TRBJ2-3; d_gene: .; v_gene: TRBV13; abundance: once; CDR3nt: TGTGCCAGCAGCTTAGGGTGGGAGTTTGGGACAGATACGCAGTATTTT; CDR3aa: CASSLGWEFGTDTQYF
j_gene: TRBJ2-3; d_gene: TRBD2; v_gene: TRBV13; abundance: few; CDR3nt: TGTGCCAGCAGCCGGTTAGCGGGAGCAGATACGCAGTATTTT; CDR3aa: CASSRLAGADTQYF
j_gene: TRBJ1-2; d_gene: .; v_gene: TRBV18; abundance: .; CDR3nt: TGTGCCAGCTCACCACCGGGAGGGAATTCGGGCTACACCTTC; CDR3aa: CASSPPGGNSGYTF